These T cell receptor beta chains were read from a single sample in a study of prognosis after radiotherapy for stage I lung cancer. TCRdb re-called the multiplex PCR reads through MiXCR, storing one row per CDR3 protein. The repertoire holds just over 30,000 distinct CDR3 sequences, with around 30% as singletons. The material was PBMCs, obtained before or after stereotactic body radiation therapy (not recorded which). Every receptor here comes from a donor older than 45 with non-small cell lung cancer. CDR3s include the opening cysteine and the closing phenylalanine or tryptophan. Each record gives: D gene, J gene, V gene, clone size, CDR3 DNA, CDR3 protein. D genes are given only for firm matches. Some rows mark clone size as missing; the rest say once, few, many or name a class of expanded clone.

d_gene: TRBD2
j_gene: TRBJ2-2
v_gene: TRBV2
abundance: many
CDR3nt: TGTGCCAGCAGAAGCCAGGCGGGAGGAAACACCGGGGAGCTGTTTTTT
CDR3aa: CASRSQAGGNTGELFF

d_gene: TRBD2
j_gene: TRBJ2-1
v_gene: TRBV6-1
abundance: once
CDR3nt: TGTGCCTTACGGGGACTAGCGGACAATGAGCAGTTCTTC
CDR3aa: CALRGLADNEQFF

d_gene: TRBD1
j_gene: TRBJ1-1
v_gene: TRBV6-1
abundance: few
CDR3nt: TGTGCCAGCAGTCCGACAGGGTTCGGGACTGAAGCTTTCTTT
CDR3aa: CASSPTGFGTEAFF

d_gene: TRBD1
j_gene: TRBJ2-5
v_gene: TRBV28
abundance: .
CDR3nt: TGTGCCAGCAGCCACGGGACAGGGACGGAGACCCAGTACTTC
CDR3aa: CASSHGTGTETQYF

d_gene: TRBD1
j_gene: TRBJ1-3
v_gene: TRBV6-5
abundance: .
CDR3nt: TGTGCCAGCAGTTACTCGATTCACAGGGGGCCAGTAAACACCATATATTTT
CDR3aa: CASSYSIHRGPVNTIYF

d_gene: TRBD1
j_gene: TRBJ1-4
v_gene: TRBV5-4
abundance: many
CDR3nt: TGTGCCAGCAGCAGCAACAGGGGACTTAATGAAAAACTGTTTTTT
CDR3aa: CASSSNRGLNEKLFF

d_gene: .
j_gene: TRBJ1-1
v_gene: TRBV2
abundance: few
CDR3nt: TGTGCCAGCAGTGAACCCCGGGGCGTTGAAGCTTTCTTT
CDR3aa: CASSEPRGVEAFF

d_gene: TRBD1
j_gene: TRBJ1-1
v_gene: TRBV12-3/TRBV12-4
abundance: many
CDR3nt: TGTGCCAGCAGTTTCAAGGGGGCCGGCTCCGAAGCTTTCTTT
CDR3aa: CASSFKGAGSEAFF

d_gene: TRBD2
j_gene: TRBJ2-2
v_gene: TRBV5-1
abundance: many
CDR3nt: TGCGCCAGCAGCTTGACGACTAGCGGAAACACCGGGGAGCTGTTTTTT
CDR3aa: CASSLTTSGNTGELFF

d_gene: TRBD1
j_gene: TRBJ2-7
v_gene: TRBV27
abundance: many
CDR3nt: TGTGCCAGCAGTACCGGGACAGATTACCCCTACGAGCAGTACTTC
CDR3aa: CASSTGTDYPYEQYF

d_gene: .
j_gene: TRBJ2-1
v_gene: TRBV19
abundance: .
CDR3nt: TGTGCCAGTAGACCGTTGAGATCCTACAATGAGCAGTTCTTC
CDR3aa: CASRPLRSYNEQFF

d_gene: TRBD2
j_gene: TRBJ2-1
v_gene: TRBV20-1
abundance: many
CDR3nt: TGCAGTGCTAGAGACCCTAGCGGGAGCTACAATGAGCAGTTCTTC
CDR3aa: CSARDPSGSYNEQFF

d_gene: TRBD1
j_gene: TRBJ2-1
v_gene: TRBV24-1
abundance: many
CDR3nt: TGTGCCACCAGTGACCCGGGACAGAGGTCCAATGAGCAGTTCTTC
CDR3aa: CATSDPGQRSNEQFF

d_gene: .
j_gene: TRBJ2-7
v_gene: TRBV20-1
abundance: many
CDR3nt: TGCAGTGCTAGTAACACCTTTTCCTACGAGCAGTACTTC
CDR3aa: CSASNTFSYEQYF

d_gene: .
j_gene: TRBJ2-7
v_gene: TRBV11-2
abundance: medium-sized
CDR3nt: TGTGCCAGCAGCCCAAGGCCGGGGGCCTACGAGCAGTACTTC
CDR3aa: CASSPRPGAYEQYF

d_gene: TRBD2
j_gene: TRBJ2-2
v_gene: TRBV7-6
abundance: many
CDR3nt: TGTGCCAGCACCCTAGCGGGGGATTCGAACACCGGGGAGCTGTTTTTT
CDR3aa: CASTLAGDSNTGELFF

d_gene: .
j_gene: TRBJ1-4
v_gene: TRBV11-2
abundance: many
CDR3nt: TGTGCCAGCAGCTTAGTATACGGGGCGCTTGGGGATGAAAAACTGTTTTTT
CDR3aa: CASSLVYGALGDEKLFF

d_gene: .
j_gene: TRBJ1-2
v_gene: TRBV2
abundance: many
CDR3nt: TGTGCCAGCAGCGAGACAGAATCAAATGGCTACACCTTC
CDR3aa: CASSETESNGYTF

d_gene: .
j_gene: TRBJ2-3
v_gene: TRBV15
abundance: many
CDR3nt: TGTGCCACCAGCAGAGCGGCCACCCAAGTAACAGATACGCAGTATTTT
CDR3aa: CATSRAATQVTDTQYF

d_gene: .
j_gene: TRBJ1-2
v_gene: TRBV6-1
abundance: .
CDR3nt: TGTGCCAGCAGTGCCGGTCGGGGTTGCGTCTACACCTTC
CDR3aa: CASSAGRGCVYTF

d_gene: .
j_gene: TRBJ1-5
v_gene: TRBV4-1
abundance: many
CDR3nt: TGCGCCAGCAGCCAAGAGAGATCCCATCAGCCCCAGCATTTT
CDR3aa: CASSQERSHQPQHF

d_gene: TRBD1
j_gene: TRBJ1-1
v_gene: TRBV10-3
abundance: many
CDR3nt: TGTGCCATCAGTGAGTCGACAGGGGACTCCTCTGAAGCTTTCTTT
CDR3aa: CAISESTGDSSEAFF

d_gene: .
j_gene: TRBJ1-1
v_gene: TRBV20-1
abundance: many
CDR3nt: TGCAGTGCTTTAGAAAACACTGAAGCTTTCTTT
CDR3aa: CSALENTEAFF

d_gene: .
j_gene: TRBJ2-2
v_gene: TRBV9
abundance: many
CDR3nt: TGTGCCAGCAGCGTATTTACGGGAGCCATTAACGCGAACACCGGGGAGCTGTTTTTT
CDR3aa: CASSVFTGAINANTGELFF

d_gene: .
j_gene: TRBJ2-7
v_gene: TRBV28
abundance: once
CDR3nt: TGTGCCAGCTGTTTGCCCGGCCCGTACGAGCAGTACTTC
CDR3aa: CASCLPGPYEQYF

d_gene: TRBD1
j_gene: TRBJ1-6
v_gene: TRBV19
abundance: many
CDR3nt: TGTGCCAGTAGCCCGGAAGGGACAGGGGGCTTTAATTCACCCCTCCACTTT
CDR3aa: CASSPEGTGGFNSPLHF

d_gene: .
j_gene: TRBJ2-3
v_gene: TRBV3-1
abundance: many
CDR3nt: TGTGCCAGCAGCCCCAGCTTGGGGAGCACGCAGTATTTT
CDR3aa: CASSPSLGSTQYF

d_gene: .
j_gene: TRBJ1-3
v_gene: TRBV4-1
abundance: many
CDR3nt: TGCGCCAGCAGCCACTACACGACCGGCTCTGGAAACACCATATATTTT
CDR3aa: CASSHYTTGSGNTIYF

d_gene: TRBD2
j_gene: TRBJ2-7
v_gene: TRBV7-9
abundance: many
CDR3nt: TGTGCCAGCAGCTTACCAGGACTAGCGCCTACCTACGAGCAGTACTTC
CDR3aa: CASSLPGLAPTYEQYF

d_gene: .
j_gene: TRBJ1-3
v_gene: TRBV12-3/TRBV12-4
abundance: many
CDR3nt: TGTGCCAGCACCCAACAGGGATCTGGAAACACCATATATTTT
CDR3aa: CASTQQGSGNTIYF

d_gene: .
j_gene: TRBJ2-1
v_gene: TRBV6-1
abundance: .
CDR3nt: TGTGCCAGCATCTCCTGGAGTCCTTGGTATGAGCAGTTCTTC
CDR3aa: CASISWSPWYEQFF

d_gene: .
j_gene: TRBJ1-6
v_gene: TRBV9
abundance: many
CDR3nt: TGTGCCAGCAGCGTAGGGACGGGCACCAATTCACCCCTCCACTTT
CDR3aa: CASSVGTGTNSPLHF

d_gene: TRBD2
j_gene: TRBJ2-3
v_gene: TRBV28
abundance: few
CDR3nt: TGTGCCAGCAGTCCCCCTAGCGGGCTCACAGATACGCAGTATTTT
CDR3aa: CASSPPSGLTDTQYF

d_gene: TRBD1
j_gene: TRBJ1-4
v_gene: TRBV2
abundance: many
CDR3nt: TGTGCCAGCAGTGAAAACAGGGGATCTAATGAAAAACTGTTTTTT
CDR3aa: CASSENRGSNEKLFF

d_gene: .
j_gene: TRBJ1-2
v_gene: TRBV5-1
abundance: .
CDR3nt: TGCGCCAGCAGCACTAAAGTGGACTATGGCTACACCTTC
CDR3aa: CASSTKVDYGYTF

d_gene: .
j_gene: TRBJ2-1
v_gene: TRBV11-1
abundance: many
CDR3nt: TGTGCCAGCAGCATAACAACTAGTTTACTGAATCATGAGCAGTTCTTC
CDR3aa: CASSITTSLLNHEQFF

d_gene: .
j_gene: TRBJ2-3
v_gene: TRBV7-3
abundance: many
CDR3nt: TGTGCCAGCAGCTTCAAGGGGCTTAGCACAGATACGCAGTATTTT
CDR3aa: CASSFKGLSTDTQYF

d_gene: TRBD2
j_gene: TRBJ2-7
v_gene: TRBV20-1
abundance: many
CDR3nt: TGCAGTGCTCATAGCGGGAGGCGGCAGTACTTC
CDR3aa: CSAHSGRRQYF

d_gene: TRBD2
j_gene: TRBJ2-7
v_gene: TRBV28
abundance: many
CDR3nt: TGTGCCAGCAGTTTGGAACTCTCGGGACTAGCATCTGCCGAGCAGTACTTC
CDR3aa: CASSLELSGLASAEQYF

d_gene: TRBD1
j_gene: TRBJ2-3
v_gene: TRBV25-1
abundance: many
CDR3nt: TGTGCCAGCACCGAGGGGACAGCAAGCACAGATACGCAGTATTTT
CDR3aa: CASTEGTASTDTQYF

d_gene: .
j_gene: TRBJ1-2
v_gene: TRBV29-1
abundance: many
CDR3nt: TGCAGCGTCAAGCCCTCAGGGTTCTATGGCTACACCTTC
CDR3aa: CSVKPSGFYGYTF

d_gene: TRBD1
j_gene: TRBJ1-6
v_gene: TRBV18
abundance: many
CDR3nt: TGTGCCAGCTCACCACGCTCCGGACAGGGGGCTTTACCCCTCCACTTT
CDR3aa: CASSPRSGQGALPLHF

d_gene: .
j_gene: TRBJ2-6
v_gene: TRBV28
abundance: .
CDR3nt: TGTGCCAGCAGTTACCCTGGGGCCTGCTCTGTGGCCAACGTCCTGACTTTC
CDR3aa: CASSYPGACSVANVLTF

d_gene: .
j_gene: TRBJ2-3
v_gene: TRBV20-1
abundance: many
CDR3nt: TGCAGTGCCAGACAGAGCACAGATACGCAGTATTTT
CDR3aa: CSARQSTDTQYF

d_gene: .
j_gene: TRBJ1-1
v_gene: TRBV5-1
abundance: .
CDR3nt: TGCGCCAGCAGCTTGAACAGGAACACTGAAGCTTTCTTT
CDR3aa: CASSLNRNTEAFF

d_gene: TRBD1
j_gene: TRBJ1-2
v_gene: TRBV29-1
abundance: many
CDR3nt: TGCAGCGTTTCCGACCGGGGACAGCAAACAGTCTCTAACTATGGCTACACCTTC
CDR3aa: CSVSDRGQQTVSNYGYTF

d_gene: TRBD1
j_gene: TRBJ1-6
v_gene: TRBV5-1
abundance: many
CDR3nt: TGCGCCAGCAGTACCGGGACAGCTCTATATAATTCACCCCTCCACTTT
CDR3aa: CASSTGTALYNSPLHF

d_gene: .
j_gene: TRBJ2-5
v_gene: TRBV19
abundance: many
CDR3nt: TGTGCCAGTAGTATGTTCGGCGTAGTCGGAGAGACCCAGTACTTC
CDR3aa: CASSMFGVVGETQYF

d_gene: .
j_gene: TRBJ1-2
v_gene: TRBV6-5
abundance: many
CDR3nt: TGTGCCAGCAGTTACTCGAGTTCGGACGATGGCTACACCTTC
CDR3aa: CASSYSSSDDGYTF

d_gene: TRBD1
j_gene: TRBJ2-2
v_gene: TRBV7-9
abundance: few
CDR3nt: TGTGCCAGCAGCGGAAGACAGGGGGCGCTTTCTAACACCGGGGAGCTGTTTTTT
CDR3aa: CASSGRQGALSNTGELFF

d_gene: .
j_gene: TRBJ1-2
v_gene: TRBV20-1
abundance: many
CDR3nt: TGCAGTGCGAGGCATAACTATGGCTACACCTTC
CDR3aa: CSARHNYGYTF

d_gene: .
j_gene: TRBJ1-1
v_gene: TRBV2
abundance: many
CDR3nt: TGTGCCAGCATCTTGGGGGGCGACACTGAAGCTTTCTTT
CDR3aa: CASILGGDTEAFF

d_gene: .
j_gene: TRBJ2-3
v_gene: TRBV5-4
abundance: .
CDR3nt: TGTGCCAGCAGCTCACAGCGGACGCTCACAGATACGCAGTATTTT
CDR3aa: CASSSQRTLTDTQYF

d_gene: TRBD2
j_gene: TRBJ2-1
v_gene: TRBV7-3
abundance: many
CDR3nt: TGTGCCAGCAGCTTAAGCGGGAGTCGCTACAATGAGCAGTTCTTC
CDR3aa: CASSLSGSRYNEQFF